This entry is about one TCR beta chain. What it binds is unknown. TRB was amplified from about 270 ng of peripheral blood genomic DNA per sample. The data are from a study of T cell clusters in autoimmune cytopenias. General observations from the study: Primary autoimmune cytopenia patients appeared to lack physiological T cell clusters present in healthy donors.

Multiplex touch-down PCR amplified TRB using TRB-A and TRB-B pools in one tube. From its re-call of the multiplex PCR reads, TCRdb lists each CDR3 protein once, without DNA. This sample's table has 15,000 or so distinct CDR3 sequences. This CDR3 comprises 14 residues. CDR1 and CDR2 from the germline V gene are DFQATT and SNEGSKA (reference sequence). The rearrangement links TRBV20-1 to TRBJ2-5; TCRdb calls TRBD2, which cannot be checked without DNA. The specimen was peripheral blood. The origin of this receptor is a human donor with an autoimmune cytopenia or autoimmune hepatitis (not recorded which). The CDR3 reads CSVPSGSQGETQYF.